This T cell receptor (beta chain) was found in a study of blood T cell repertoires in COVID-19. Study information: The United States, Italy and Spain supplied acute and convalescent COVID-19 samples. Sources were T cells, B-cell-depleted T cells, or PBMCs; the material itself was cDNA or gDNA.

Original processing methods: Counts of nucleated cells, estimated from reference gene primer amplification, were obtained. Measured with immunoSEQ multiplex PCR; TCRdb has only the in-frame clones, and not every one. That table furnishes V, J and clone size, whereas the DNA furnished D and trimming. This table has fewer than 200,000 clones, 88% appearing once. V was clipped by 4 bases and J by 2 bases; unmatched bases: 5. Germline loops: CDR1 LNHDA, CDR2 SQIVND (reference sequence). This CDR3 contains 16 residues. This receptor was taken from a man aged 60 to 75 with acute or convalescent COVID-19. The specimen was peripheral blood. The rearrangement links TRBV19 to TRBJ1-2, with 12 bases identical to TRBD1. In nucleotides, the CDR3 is TGTGCCAGTAGTACGGGACAGGGGGCTTTGAACTATGGCTACACCTTC. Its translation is CASSTGQGALNYGYTF.